This T cell receptor (beta chain) appears in the sequencing data of a study of early T cells in non-severe SARS-CoV-2 infection. Study as a whole: Alpha and beta chains were unpaired, from unsorted whole-blood bulk RNA.

CDR1 and CDR2 (germline): LNHDA, SQIVND (reference sequence). The CDR3 covers 13 residues. V was cut by 7 bases and J by 2 bases, with 11 bases left in between. This clonotype appeared a few times. Attachment of unique molecular identifiers to individual cDNA molecules was performed. TCRdb analysed the 5' RACE reads with MiXCR anew, one entry per CDR3 protein. The top ten hold approximately 2.4% of the sample, which has about 80,000 distinct CDR3 sequences, around 10% seen once. The chain uses TRBV19 and TRBJ1-2; D is ambiguous. The clonotype comes from an adult who was a healthcare worker with PCR-confirmed SARS-CoV-2 infection or an uninfected control (not recorded which). Material for sequencing was whole blood. Here the CDR3 reads CASTPKRNYGYTF. Written as DNA, the CDR3 is TGTGCCAGTACCCCCAAACGGAACTATGGCTACACCTTC.